A single sample is the source of the 13 T cell receptor beta chains below, sequenced in a study of cytomegalovirus exposure and HLA in healthy donors. PCR was performed using 60 Vbeta and 13 Jbeta primers. Assay used: immunoSEQ multiplex PCR; TCRdb lists only in-frame clones, some missing. Of over 85,000 clones in the sample, 81% were seen once. Sequences were obtained from PBMCs. The receptors were gathered from a man aged 35 to 55 in good health and CMV-seropositive.

The rearrangement joins TRBV27 to TRBJ1-2; D may be TRBD1 (5 bases). Germline V CDR1 and CDR2: MNHEY, SMNVEV (reference sequence). The CDR3 spans 15 residues. Trimming shortened V by 2 bases and J by 2 bases, and 12 bases separated the two germline ends. The CDR3 coding sequence is TGTGCCAGCAGTTTAAATTCAGGGCCGAACTATGGCTACACCTTC. This encodes CASSLNSGPNYGYTF.

V usage is TRBV11-2 and J usage is TRBJ1-3, with 7 bases identical to TRBD1. Germline CDR1 reads SGHAT; CDR2 reads FQNNGV. V was clipped by 4 bases and J by 2 bases; unmatched bases: 2. CDR3 length equals 14 residues. The CDR3 region is CASSSTGTGNTIYF. The CDR3 DNA follows: TGTGCCAGCAGCTCGACAGGGACTGGAAACACCATATATTTT. The full variable domain, rest sourced from reference TRBV11-2 and TRBJ1-3, is EAGVAQSPRYKIIEKRQSVAFWCNPISGHATLYWYQQILGQGPKLLIQFQNNGVVDDSQLPKDRFSAERLKGVDSTLKIQPAKLEDSAVYLCASSSTGTGNTIYFGEGSWLTVV.

V and J are TRBV7-9 and TRBJ1-6; possible D gene TRBD1, 6 bases. The germline gives CDR1 SEHNR, CDR2 FQNEAQ (reference sequence). The V end was cut by 5 bases, the J end by 7 bases, with 15 bases between. CDR3 length: 15 residues. CDR3 sequence reads: CASSPVQGQNSPLHF. The CDR3 DNA reads TGTGCCAGCAGCCCCGTCCAGGGGCAGAATTCACCCCTCCACTTT.

This clone showed up just a few times. V is TRBV6-1 and J is TRBJ2-1, with D perhaps TRBD1 (5 bases). V gave up 4 bases and J gave up 6 bases, with 13 bases separating them. The germline CDR1 and CDR2 sequences are MNHNS and SASEGT. The CDR3 is made up of 14 amino acids. The chain's CDR3 is CASSVHRMVNEQFF. CDR3 bases: TGTGCCAGCAGTGTCCACAGGATGGTCAATGAGCAGTTCTTC.

The V gene is TRBV30, the J gene TRBJ1-2; tentative D call: TRBD1 (6 bases). V was pared by 1 base and J by 2 bases, with 11 bases between. The CDR3 is made up of 14 amino acids. Germline CDR1 reads GTSNPN; CDR2 reads SVGIG (reference sequence). The CDR3 is CAWSALTGNYGYTF. CDR3 DNA sequence: TGTGCCTGGAGTGCGTTGACAGGAAACTATGGCTACACCTTC.

CDR3 loop: CASSRVLAGSSYNEQFF. The CDR3 nucleotides read TGCGCCAGCAGCCGAGTACTAGCGGGGAGCTCCTACAATGAGCAGTTCTTC. The gene calls are TRBV4-1 and TRBJ2-1; TRBD2 matches at 10 bases. The CDR3 is 17 residues long. Germline values: CDR1 MGHRA, CDR2 YSYEKL. Losses at the gene ends were 4 bases for V and 0 bases for J; bases not matched to a gene: 6.

To note about this clone: Other nucleotide sequences from this sample produce the same CDR3. The genes are TRBV6-6 and TRBJ2-5, with 7 bases fitting TRBD1. CDR3 length: 15 residues. Germline-derived CDR1 and CDR2 are MNHNY and SVGAGI (reference sequence). V dropped 2 bases and J dropped 2; count of bases not matched to a gene: 5. The CDR3: CASSYPRQGQETQYF. CDR3 bases: TGTGCCAGCAGTTACCCTAGACAGGGACAAGAGACCCAGTACTTC.

The rearrangement uses TRBV19 and TRBJ2-5, with D possibly being TRBD2 (5 bases). The germline V and J ends were trimmed by 9 bases and 2 bases, with 10 bases remaining between them. In germline, CDR1 is LNHDA, CDR2 SQIVND (reference sequence). The CDR3 is 12 residues long. CDR3 loop: CASARGQETQYF. The CDR3 region has the DNA TGTGCCAGCGCCCGCGGGCAAGAGACCCAGTACTTC.

This chain links TRBV30 with TRBJ1-1; weak D call: TRBD1 (6 bases). Germline V gene sequence: CDR1 GTSNPN, CDR2 SVGIG (reference sequence). V was cut by 3 bases and J by 4 bases, with 15 bases left in between. The CDR3 contains 14 residues. The CDR3 nucleotides read TGTGCCTGGAGCAGGGGAGGGGGGGGCACTGAAGCTTTCTTT. Its translation is CAWSRGGGGTEAFF.

The chain couples TRBV6-5 to TRBJ1-1; 7 bases are shared with TRBD1. Germline V lookup: CDR1 MNHEY, CDR2 SVGAGI. This CDR3 has 14 amino acids. Germline trimming cut 5 bases from V and 1 base from J; bases unmatched to any gene: 4. This chain's CDR3 is CASSVTGENTEAFF. As DNA, the CDR3 is TGTGCCAGCAGTGTCACAGGGGAGAACACTGAAGCTTTCTTT.

This clone is a singleton in its sample. This chain uses TRBV6-1 with TRBJ2-5; weak D call: TRBD2 (6 bases). Per the germline V gene, CDR1 is MNHNS and CDR2 is SASEGT. This CDR3 has 15 residues. With 4 bases removed from V and 1 base from J, the gap between germline ends came to 13 bases. The chain's CDR3 is CASSVGGTFQETQYF. In DNA, the CDR3 is TGTGCCAGCAGTGTGGGGGGTACCTTCCAAGAGACCCAGTACTTC.

The chain recombines TRBV7-9 with TRBJ2-4; D possibly corresponds to TRBD1 (5 bases). The CDR3 totals 12 residues. The V gene lost 4 bases and the J gene lost 5 bases, with 6 bases spanning the gap. The V gene's germline CDR1 is SEHNR and CDR2 FQNEAQ (reference sequence). CDR3 amino acids: CASSSTENIQYF. CDR3 DNA: TGTGCCAGCAGCTCGACAGAAAACATTCAGTACTTC.

The CDR3 protein is CASSEDGWRVNTEAFF. CDR3 nucleotide sequence: TGTGCCAGCAGTGAAGACGGGTGGCGGGTGAACACTGAAGCTTTCTTT. The V gene is TRBV6-1, the J gene TRBJ1-1; D is undetermined. The CDR3 totals 16 residues. Germline V CDR1 and CDR2: MNHNS, SASEGT. The ends were cut back, 1 base at V and 0 bases at J, with 12 bases in the middle.